The clone carrying this T cell receptor (beta chain) was observed a handful of times. One entry per CDR3 protein, called by TCRdb with MiXCR from the RT-PCR reads. The sample includes approximately 700,000 distinct CDR3 sequences, approximately 14% of them seen just once. This sample stems from a study of response to subunit inactivated influenza vaccine. CDR1 is SGHAT and CDR2 is FQNNGV in the germline V gene. The germline V and J ends were trimmed by 0 bases and 7 bases, with 7 bases remaining between them. The CDR3 extends over 13 amino acids. Sequenced material: PBMCs from blood, taken about 13 days after vaccination. The chain combines TRBV11-2 with TRBJ2-1; D is ambiguous. The source is a man aged 45-65 years who received an inactivated influenza vaccine. The CDR3 DNA follows: TGTGCCAGCAGCTTAGAACGGATGAATGAGCAGTTCTTC. Translated: CASSLERMNEQFF. The whole variable domain, remainder taken from reference TRBV11-2 and TRBJ2-1, is EAGVAQSPRYKIIEKRQSVAFWCNPISGHATLYWYQQILGQGPKLLIQFQNNGVVDDSQLPKDRFSAERLKGVDSTLKIQPAKLEDSAVYLCASSLERMNEQFFGPGTRLTVL.